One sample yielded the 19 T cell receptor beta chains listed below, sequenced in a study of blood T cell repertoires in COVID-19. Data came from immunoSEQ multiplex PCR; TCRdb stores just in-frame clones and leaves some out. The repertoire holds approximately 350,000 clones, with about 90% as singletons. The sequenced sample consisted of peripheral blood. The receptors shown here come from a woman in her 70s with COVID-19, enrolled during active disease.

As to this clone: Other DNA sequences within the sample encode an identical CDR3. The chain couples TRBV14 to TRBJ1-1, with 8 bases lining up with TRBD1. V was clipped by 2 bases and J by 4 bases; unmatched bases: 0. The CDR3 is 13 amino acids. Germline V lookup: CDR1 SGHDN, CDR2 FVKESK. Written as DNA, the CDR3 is TGTGCCAGCAGCCAAACAGGGGGCACTGAAGCTTTCTTT. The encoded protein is CASSQTGGTEAFF.

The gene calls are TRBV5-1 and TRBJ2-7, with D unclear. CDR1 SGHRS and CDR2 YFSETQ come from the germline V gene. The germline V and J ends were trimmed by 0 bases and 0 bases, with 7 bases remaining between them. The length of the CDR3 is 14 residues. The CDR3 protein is CASSLGSVSYEQYF. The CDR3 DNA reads TGCGCCAGCAGCTTGGGCAGCGTCTCCTACGAGCAGTACTTC.

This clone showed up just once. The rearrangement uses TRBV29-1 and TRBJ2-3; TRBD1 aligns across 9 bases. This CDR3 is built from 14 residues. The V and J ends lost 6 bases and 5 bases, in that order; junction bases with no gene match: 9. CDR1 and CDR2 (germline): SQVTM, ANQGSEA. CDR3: CSVARDRVLDTQYF. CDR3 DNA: TGCAGCGTGGCAAGGGACAGGGTGTTAGATACGCAGTATTTT.

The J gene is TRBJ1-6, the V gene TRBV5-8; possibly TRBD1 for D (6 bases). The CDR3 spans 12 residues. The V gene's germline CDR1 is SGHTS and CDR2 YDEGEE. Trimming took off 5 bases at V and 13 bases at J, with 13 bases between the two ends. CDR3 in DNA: TGTGCCAGCAGTCAAGCACAGGGTCCCCTCCACTTT. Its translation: CASSQAQGPLHF.

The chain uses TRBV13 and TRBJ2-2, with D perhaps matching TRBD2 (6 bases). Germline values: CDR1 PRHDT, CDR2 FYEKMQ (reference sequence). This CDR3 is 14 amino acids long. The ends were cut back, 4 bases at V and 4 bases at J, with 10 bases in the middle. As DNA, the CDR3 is TGTGCCAGCAGCTCGGACTACCTCACCGGGGAGCTGTTTTTT. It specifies CASSSDYLTGELFF.

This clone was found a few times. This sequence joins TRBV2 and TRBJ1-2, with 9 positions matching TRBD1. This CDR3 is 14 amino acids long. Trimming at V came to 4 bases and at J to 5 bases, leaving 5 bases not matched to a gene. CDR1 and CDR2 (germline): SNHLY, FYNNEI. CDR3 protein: CASSGGGQGYGYTF. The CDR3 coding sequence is TGTGCCAGCAGTGGTGGGGGACAGGGATATGGCTACACCTTC.

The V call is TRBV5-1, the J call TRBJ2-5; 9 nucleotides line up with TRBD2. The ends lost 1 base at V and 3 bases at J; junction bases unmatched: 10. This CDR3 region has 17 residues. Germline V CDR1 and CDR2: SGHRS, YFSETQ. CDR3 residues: CASSLRSSGGREETQYF. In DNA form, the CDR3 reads TGCGCCAGCAGCTTGAGGAGTAGCGGGGGCAGAGAAGAGACCCAGTACTTC.

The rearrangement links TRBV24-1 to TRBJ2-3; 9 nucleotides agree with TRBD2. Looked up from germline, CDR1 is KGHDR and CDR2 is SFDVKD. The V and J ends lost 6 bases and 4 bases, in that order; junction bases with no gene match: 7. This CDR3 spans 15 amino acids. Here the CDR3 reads CATSLGLASSDTQYF. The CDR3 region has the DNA TGTGCCACCAGTTTAGGACTAGCGTCATCAGATACGCAGTATTTT.

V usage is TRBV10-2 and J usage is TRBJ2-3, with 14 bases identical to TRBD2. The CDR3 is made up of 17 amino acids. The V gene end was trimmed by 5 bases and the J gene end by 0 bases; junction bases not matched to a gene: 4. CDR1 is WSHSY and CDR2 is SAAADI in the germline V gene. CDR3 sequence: CASSRLAGGLSTDTQYF. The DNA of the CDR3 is TGCGCCAGCAGTCGACTAGCGGGGGGGCTTAGCACAGATACGCAGTATTTT.

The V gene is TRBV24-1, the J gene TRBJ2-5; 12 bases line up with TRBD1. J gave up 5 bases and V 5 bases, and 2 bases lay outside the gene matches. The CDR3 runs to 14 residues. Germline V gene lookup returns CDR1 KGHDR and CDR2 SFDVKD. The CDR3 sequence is CATSGDRGPETQYF. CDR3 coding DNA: TGTGCCACCAGTGGGGACAGGGGGCCGGAGACCCAGTACTTC.

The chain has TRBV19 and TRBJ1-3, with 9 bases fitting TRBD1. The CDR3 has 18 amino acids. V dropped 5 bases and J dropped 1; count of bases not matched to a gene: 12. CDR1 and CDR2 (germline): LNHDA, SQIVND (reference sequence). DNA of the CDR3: TGTGCCAGTAGTTGGGGGACAGGGCGACCTGGATCTGGAAACACCATATATTTT. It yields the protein CASSWGTGRPGSGNTIYF.

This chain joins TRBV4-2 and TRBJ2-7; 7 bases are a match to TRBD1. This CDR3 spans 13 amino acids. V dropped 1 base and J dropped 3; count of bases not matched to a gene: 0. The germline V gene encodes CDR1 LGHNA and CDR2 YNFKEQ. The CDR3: CASSQGTGYEQYF. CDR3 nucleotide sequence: TGTGCCAGCAGCCAAGGGACAGGCTACGAGCAGTACTTC.

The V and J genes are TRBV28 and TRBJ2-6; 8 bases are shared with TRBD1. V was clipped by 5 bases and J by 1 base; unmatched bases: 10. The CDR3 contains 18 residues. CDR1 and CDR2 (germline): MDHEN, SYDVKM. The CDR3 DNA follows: TGTGCCAGCAGTCATGGACAGGGTTATTATTCTGGGGCCAACGTCCTGACTTTC. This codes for CASSHGQGYYSGANVLTF. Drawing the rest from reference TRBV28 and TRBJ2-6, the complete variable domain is DVKVTQSSRYLVKRTGEKVFLECVQDMDHENMFWYRQDPGLGLRLIYFSYDVKMKEKGDIPEGYSVSREKKERFSLILESASTNQTSMYLCASSHGQGYYSGANVLTFGAGSRLTVL.

The CDR3 spells CASSARVSNEQFF. CDR3 nucleotide sequence: TGTGCCAGCAGCGCCAGGGTCTCCAATGAGCAGTTCTTC. The chain is built from TRBV7-3 and TRBJ2-1, with D perhaps TRBD1 (5 bases). Trimming took off 5 bases at V and 6 bases at J, with 11 bases between the two ends. From germline, CDR1 is SGHTA and CDR2 FQGTGA. This CDR3 contains 13 residues.

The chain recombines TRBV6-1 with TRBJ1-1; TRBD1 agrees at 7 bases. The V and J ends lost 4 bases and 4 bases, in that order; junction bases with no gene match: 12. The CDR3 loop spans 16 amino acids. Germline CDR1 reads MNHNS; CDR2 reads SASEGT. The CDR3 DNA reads TGTGCCAGCAGTGTCCTCGGGACAGCGGGGGGCACTGAAGCTTTCTTT. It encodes CASSVLGTAGGTEAFF.

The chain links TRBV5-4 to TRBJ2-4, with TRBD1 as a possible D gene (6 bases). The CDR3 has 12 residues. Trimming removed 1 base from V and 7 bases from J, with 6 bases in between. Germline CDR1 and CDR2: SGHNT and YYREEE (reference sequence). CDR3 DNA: TGTGCCAGCAGCTTGACAGGGAACATTCAGTACTTC. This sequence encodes CASSLTGNIQYF.

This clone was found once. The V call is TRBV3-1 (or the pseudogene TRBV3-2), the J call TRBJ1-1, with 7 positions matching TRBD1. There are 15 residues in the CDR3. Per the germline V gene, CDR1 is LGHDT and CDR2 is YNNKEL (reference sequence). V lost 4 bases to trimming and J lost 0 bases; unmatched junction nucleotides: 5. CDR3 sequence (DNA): TGTGCCAGCAGCCGCCGGACAGGTATGAACACTGAAGCTTTCTTT. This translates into CASSRRTGMNTEAFF.

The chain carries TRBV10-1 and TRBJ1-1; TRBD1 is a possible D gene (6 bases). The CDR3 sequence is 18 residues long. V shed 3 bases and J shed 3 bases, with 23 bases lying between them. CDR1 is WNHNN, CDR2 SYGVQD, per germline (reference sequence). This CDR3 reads CASSDEWTSGGRDTEAFF. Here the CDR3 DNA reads TGCGCCAGCAGTGACGAATGGACGTCGGGGGGCAGGGACACTGAAGCTTTCTTT.

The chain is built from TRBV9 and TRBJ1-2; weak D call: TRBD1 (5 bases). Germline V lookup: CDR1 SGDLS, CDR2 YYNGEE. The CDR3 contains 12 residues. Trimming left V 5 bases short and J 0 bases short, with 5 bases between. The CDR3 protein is CASRDTNYGYTF. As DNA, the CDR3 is TGTGCCAGCAGGGACACTAACTATGGCTACACCTTC.